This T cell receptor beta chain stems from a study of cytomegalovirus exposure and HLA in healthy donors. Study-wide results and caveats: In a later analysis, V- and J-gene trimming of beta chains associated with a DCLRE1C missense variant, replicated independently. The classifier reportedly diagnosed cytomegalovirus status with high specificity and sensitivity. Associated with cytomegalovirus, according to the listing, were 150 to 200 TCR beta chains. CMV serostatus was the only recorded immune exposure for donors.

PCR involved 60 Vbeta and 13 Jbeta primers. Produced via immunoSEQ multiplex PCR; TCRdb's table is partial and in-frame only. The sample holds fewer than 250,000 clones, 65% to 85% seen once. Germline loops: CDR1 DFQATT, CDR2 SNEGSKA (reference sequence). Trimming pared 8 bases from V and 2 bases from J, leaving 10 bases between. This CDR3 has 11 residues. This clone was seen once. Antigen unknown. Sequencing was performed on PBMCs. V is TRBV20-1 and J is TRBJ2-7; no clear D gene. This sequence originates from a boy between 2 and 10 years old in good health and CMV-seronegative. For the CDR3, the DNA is TGCAGTTGCGGAGATGCCTACGAGCAGTACTTC. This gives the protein CSCGDAYEQYF.